This T cell receptor beta chain was captured by sequencing in a study of beta chain features in type 1 diabetes. Regarding the study as a whole: Shorter TCRB CDR3s, moderately but significantly so, marked every one of the four CD4+ subsets in Type 1 diabetes patients.

Germline-derived CDR1 and CDR2 are MGHRA and YSYEKL. The CDR3 runs to 17 residues. J was trimmed by 1 base and V by 3 bases; bases with no gene match: 6. Expressed TCRB transcripts were sequenced, since all the RNA that had been isolated was reverse transcribed. Naive, central memory and regulatory T cell samples averaged about 3.5 million reads. TCRdb's table, derived via immunoSEQ multiplex PCR, lists solely in-frame clones and lacks some. The table records a few hundred thousand clones, approximately 16% of them present only once. Only a few counts were recorded for this clone. The antigen is undetermined.

Sequenced: naive CD4+ T cells from blood. The sequence was obtained from a man between 18 and 29 years old with type 1 diabetes. This chain joins TRBV4-1 and TRBJ2-7; 13 bases are a match to TRBD2. CDR3 coding DNA: TGCGCCAGCAGCCACGGACTAGCGGGGGTGCTATCCTACGAGCAGTACTTC. Residues: CASSHGLAGVLSYEQYF.